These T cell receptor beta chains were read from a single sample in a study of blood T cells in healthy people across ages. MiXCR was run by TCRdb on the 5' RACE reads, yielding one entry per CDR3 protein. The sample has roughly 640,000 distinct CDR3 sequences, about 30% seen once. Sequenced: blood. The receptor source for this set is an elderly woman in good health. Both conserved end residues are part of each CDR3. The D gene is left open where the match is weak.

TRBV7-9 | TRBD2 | CASSPSGGPLSYEQYF
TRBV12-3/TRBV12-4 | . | CATQGGFNQPQHF
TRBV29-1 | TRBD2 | CSVERISRSGRNGELFF
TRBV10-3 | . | CAISEGGANEKLFF
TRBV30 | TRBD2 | CAWSQGGGETQYF
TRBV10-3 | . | CAISGGRNSPLHF
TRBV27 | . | CAGSRLLAGEQYF
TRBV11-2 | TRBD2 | CASSLDGGGEETQYF
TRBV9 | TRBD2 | CASSVSGGATDTQYF
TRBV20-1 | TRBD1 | CSAGQGVSGYTF
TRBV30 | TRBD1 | CAWSPTGDEQYF
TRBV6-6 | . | CASTQGAGPMNTEAFF
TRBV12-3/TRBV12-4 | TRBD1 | CASSPLGQGARNEQFF
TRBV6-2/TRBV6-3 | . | CASSSLAGYNQPQHF
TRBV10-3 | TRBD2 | CAISSASGGELQFF
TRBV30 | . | CAWSNSMAQYF
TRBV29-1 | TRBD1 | CSVEDRQGPETQYF
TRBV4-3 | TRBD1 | CASGQETGGGYGYTF
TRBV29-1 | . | CSVAPGGDYTEAFF
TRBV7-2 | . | CASASRSGSYEQYF
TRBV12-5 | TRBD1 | CASGLVQGGGTGRTDTQYF
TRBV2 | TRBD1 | CASRDRTGGNSPPHF
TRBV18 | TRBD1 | CASSPLGQGWYEQYF
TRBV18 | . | CASSPIVDTQETQYF
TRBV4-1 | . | CASSQDPGPGYNEQYF
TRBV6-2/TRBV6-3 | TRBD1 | CASTLSPGQPYGYTF
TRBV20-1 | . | CSGAAGTSPLHF
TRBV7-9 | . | CASSKGQGKETQYF
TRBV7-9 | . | CASSLDVSGNTIYF
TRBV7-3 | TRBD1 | CASSLIPTGWNTGELFF
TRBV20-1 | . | CSARAPSGGSGELFF
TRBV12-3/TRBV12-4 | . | CASSLNPGHNEQFF
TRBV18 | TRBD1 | CASSQQGALYGQYF
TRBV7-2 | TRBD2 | CASSLVGLASDTQYF
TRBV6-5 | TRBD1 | CASCYVGQGGRYGYTF
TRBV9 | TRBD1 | CASSVGDRTYEQYF
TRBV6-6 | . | CASRPGQTEAFF
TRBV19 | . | CASSISRSSSYEQYF
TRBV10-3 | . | CAILRAGSYNEQFF
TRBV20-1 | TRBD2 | CGARGGLAGAYNEQFF
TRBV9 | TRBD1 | CASSPTQGASSPLHF
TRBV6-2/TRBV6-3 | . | CASSPQREGTRDTQYF
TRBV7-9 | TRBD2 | CASSRTSGGTKETQYF
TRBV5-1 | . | CASSLGRASYNSPLHF
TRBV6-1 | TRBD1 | CASSVPGGKGQFF
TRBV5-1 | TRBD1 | CASSTGTGRNIQYF
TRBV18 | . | CASSRLLESYNEQFF
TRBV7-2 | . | CASSLSIPRRGPTYEQYF
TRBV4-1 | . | CASSQGYTGTGELFF
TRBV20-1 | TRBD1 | CSAVQGLDIQYF
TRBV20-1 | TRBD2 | CSASSAGGRWTDTQYF
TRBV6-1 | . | CASSEVVGDTQYF
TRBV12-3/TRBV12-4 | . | CASSLRGLSGEKLFF
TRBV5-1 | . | CASSYENSPLHF
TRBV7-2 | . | CASSAPGTNTEAFF
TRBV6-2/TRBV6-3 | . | CASSYITEAFF
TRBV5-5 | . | CASSFGIGQYYEQYF
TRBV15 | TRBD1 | CATSRQLQGAGKTQYF
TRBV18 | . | CASSPGQGQVTEQFF